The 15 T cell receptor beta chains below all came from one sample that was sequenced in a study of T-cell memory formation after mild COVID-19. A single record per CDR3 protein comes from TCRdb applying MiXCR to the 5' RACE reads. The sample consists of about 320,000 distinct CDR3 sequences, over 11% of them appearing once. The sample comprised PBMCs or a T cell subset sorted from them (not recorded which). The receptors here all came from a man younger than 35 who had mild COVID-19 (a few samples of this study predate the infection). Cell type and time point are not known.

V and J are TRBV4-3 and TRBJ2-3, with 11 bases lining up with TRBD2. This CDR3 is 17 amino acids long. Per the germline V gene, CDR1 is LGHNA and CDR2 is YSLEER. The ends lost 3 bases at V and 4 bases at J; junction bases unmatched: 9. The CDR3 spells CASSHSQLAGGSDTQYF. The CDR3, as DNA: TGCGCCAGCAGCCATTCCCAGCTAGCGGGGGGATCAGATACGCAGTATTTT.

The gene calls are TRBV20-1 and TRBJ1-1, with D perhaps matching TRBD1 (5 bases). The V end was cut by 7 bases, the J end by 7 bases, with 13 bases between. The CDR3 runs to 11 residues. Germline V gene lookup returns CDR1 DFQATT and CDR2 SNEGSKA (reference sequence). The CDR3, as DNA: TGCAGTGTCCCCCGTGGGGGTGAAGCTTTCTTT. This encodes CSVPRGGEAFF.

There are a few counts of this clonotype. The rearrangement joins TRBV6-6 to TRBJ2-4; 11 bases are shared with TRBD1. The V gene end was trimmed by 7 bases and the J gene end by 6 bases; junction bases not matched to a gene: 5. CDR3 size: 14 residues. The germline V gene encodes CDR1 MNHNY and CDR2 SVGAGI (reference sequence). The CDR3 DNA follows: TGTGCCAGCAACTCAGGGACAGGGGGAAACATTCAGTACTTC. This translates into CASNSGTGGNIQYF.

CDR3 DNA sequence: TGTGCCAGCAGAGAACAGGGCTCTGGGGCCAACGTCCTGACTTTC. Encoded protein: CASREQGSGANVLTF. V and J are TRBV6-2 or TRBV6-3 and TRBJ2-6; D possibly corresponds to TRBD1 (6 bases). Germline CDR1 and CDR2: MNHEY and SVGEGT. Trimming took off 6 bases at V and 0 bases at J, with 9 bases between the two ends. This CDR3 has 15 amino acids.

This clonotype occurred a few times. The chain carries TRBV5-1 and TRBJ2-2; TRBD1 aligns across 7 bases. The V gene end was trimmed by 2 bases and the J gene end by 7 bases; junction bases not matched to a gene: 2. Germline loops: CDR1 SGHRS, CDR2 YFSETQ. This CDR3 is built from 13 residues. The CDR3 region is CASSLGGNGELFF. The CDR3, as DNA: TGCGCCAGCAGCTTAGGGGGCAACGGGGAGCTGTTTTTT.

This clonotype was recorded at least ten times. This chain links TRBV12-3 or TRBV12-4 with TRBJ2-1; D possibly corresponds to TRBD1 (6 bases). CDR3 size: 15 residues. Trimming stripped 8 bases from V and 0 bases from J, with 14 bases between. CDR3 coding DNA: TGTGCCAGCGAAGAGCAGGGGTTCTCCTACAATGAGCAGTTCTTC. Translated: CASEEQGFSYNEQFF.

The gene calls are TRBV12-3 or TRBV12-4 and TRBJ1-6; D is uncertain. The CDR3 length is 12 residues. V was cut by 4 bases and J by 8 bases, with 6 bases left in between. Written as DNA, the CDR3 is TGTGCCAGCAGTTCAGTGGATTCACCCCTCCACTTT. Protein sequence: CASSSVDSPLHF.

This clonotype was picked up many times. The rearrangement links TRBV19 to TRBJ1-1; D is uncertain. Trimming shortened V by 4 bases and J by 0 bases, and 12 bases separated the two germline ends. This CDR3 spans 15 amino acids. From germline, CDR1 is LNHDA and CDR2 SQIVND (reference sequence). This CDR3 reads CASSTGRTVNTEAFF. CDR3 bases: TGTGCCAGTAGTACCGGACGGACGGTGAACACTGAAGCTTTCTTT.

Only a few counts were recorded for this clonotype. The CDR3 loop reads CASSARKDRLWGNTIYF. The DNA of the CDR3 is TGTGCCAGCAGCGCACGGAAAGACAGGTTATGGGGAAACACCATATATTTT. The genes are TRBV3-1 and TRBJ1-3, with D perhaps matching TRBD1 (6 bases). Germline CDR1 is LGHDT and CDR2 is YNNKEL (reference sequence). The CDR3 totals 17 residues. Deletions cut 5 bases from V and 4 bases from J, with 21 bases between.

CDR3 nucleotide sequence: TGTGCCAGTAGTCCCCGGACAGGGGGTAGTGGCTACACCTTC. This sequence encodes CASSPRTGGSGYTF. V and J are TRBV19 and TRBJ1-2; 10 nucleotides align to TRBD1. V lost 5 bases to trimming and J lost 7 bases; unmatched junction nucleotides: 7. Germline CDR1 is LNHDA and CDR2 is SQIVND (reference sequence). The CDR3 contains 14 residues.

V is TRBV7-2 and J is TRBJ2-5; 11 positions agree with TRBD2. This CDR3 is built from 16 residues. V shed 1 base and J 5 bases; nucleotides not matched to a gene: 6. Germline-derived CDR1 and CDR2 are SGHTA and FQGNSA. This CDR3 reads CASSLVSGGAGETQYF. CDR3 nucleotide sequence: TGTGCCAGCAGCTTAGTTAGCGGGGGGGCCGGTGAGACCCAGTACTTC.

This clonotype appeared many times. The CDR3 reads CASSPQENYGYTF. Here the CDR3 DNA reads TGTGCCAGCTCACCCCAGGAAAACTATGGCTACACCTTC. The chain joins TRBV18 to TRBJ1-2; D is unresolved. The CDR3 sequence is 13 residues long. The ends were cut back, 3 bases at V and 2 bases at J, with 7 bases in the middle. Germline-derived CDR1 and CDR2 are KGHSH and LQKENI.

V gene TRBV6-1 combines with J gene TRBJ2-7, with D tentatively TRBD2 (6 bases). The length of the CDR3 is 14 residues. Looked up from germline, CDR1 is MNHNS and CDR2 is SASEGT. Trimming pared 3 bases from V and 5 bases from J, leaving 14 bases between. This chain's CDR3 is CASSEAGIVDEQYF. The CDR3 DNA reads TGTGCCAGCAGTGAGGCGGGGATCGTCGACGAGCAGTACTTC.

The CDR3 nucleotides are TGTGCCACCAGTGAACCCCGGGCCGACCAAGCAGATACGCAGTATTTT. It is translated as CATSEPRADQADTQYF. V gene TRBV24-1 combines with J gene TRBJ2-3, with unresolved D. V dropped 4 bases and J dropped 4 bases, with 17 bases sitting between them. Germline loops: CDR1 KGHDR, CDR2 SFDVKD. CDR3 length: 16 amino acids.

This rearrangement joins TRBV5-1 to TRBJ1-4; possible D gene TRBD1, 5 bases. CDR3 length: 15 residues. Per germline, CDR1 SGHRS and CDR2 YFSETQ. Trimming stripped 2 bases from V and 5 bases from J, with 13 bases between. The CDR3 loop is CASSLSGRDNEKLFF. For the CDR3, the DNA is TGCGCCAGCAGCTTATCAGGGCGAGACAATGAAAAACTGTTTTTT.